What follows are 31 T cell receptor beta chains derived from one specimen sequenced in a study of human T cells and chemical hapten exposure. MiXCR, applied by TCRdb to the RACE reads, yields one record per CDR3 protein. This table holds about 82,000 distinct CDR3 sequences, 10% to 15% found once. Time point noted: patch test 3, about 24 weeks after DPC sensitization. Treatment: therapeutic diphenylcyclopropenone sensitization with weekly scalp DPC. Specimen: whole blood, collected in connection with sensitization to the hapten diphenylcyclopropenone (DPC). Every receptor here comes from a woman aged 50 to 60 with alopecia areata. Some clones in this sample may be carry-over from other donors' samples.

This clonotype occurred many times. V and J are TRBV5-4 and TRBJ2-7, with unresolved D. The CDR3 runs to 13 residues. The germline V and J ends were trimmed by 4 bases and 2 bases, with 10 bases remaining between them. CDR1 and CDR2 from the germline V gene are SGHNT and YYREEE (reference sequence). This CDR3 reads CASSRPQAYEQYF. The CDR3 coding sequence is TGTGCCAGCAGCCGCCCCCAGGCCTACGAGCAGTACTTC.

The table lists this clonotype with many counts. The chain uses TRBV2 and TRBJ2-7; no firm D call. The CDR3 is 14 residues long. Germline V gene data show CDR1 as SNHLY and CDR2 as FYNNEI. Trimming took off 9 bases at V and 2 bases at J, with 17 bases between the two ends. The CDR3 spells CASQKASVTYEQYF. Here the CDR3 DNA reads TGTGCCAGTCAAAAGGCCTCGGTTACCTACGAGCAGTACTTC.

This clonotype was counted many times. The chain combines TRBV3-1 with TRBJ2-1; 7 bases agree with TRBD2. The CDR3 is 17 amino acids. The V gene's germline CDR1 is LGHDT and CDR2 YNNKEL (reference sequence). J lost 0 bases, V lost 4 bases, and 9 bases had no gene match. DNA for the CDR3: TGTGCCAGCAGCCGCCCGGTAGCGGGTCTCTCCTACAATGAGCAGTTCTTC. Translation gives CASSRPVAGLSYNEQFF.

This clonotype turned up a few times. The J gene is TRBJ1-5, the V gene TRBV6-1, with D maybe TRBD1 (6 bases). V gave up 4 bases and J gave up 6 bases, with 19 bases separating them. Germline values: CDR1 MNHNS, CDR2 SASEGT. The CDR3 totals 16 residues. DNA for the CDR3: TGTGCCAGCAGTGCCGTAAGCGGGGGGGCTGTTCAGCCCCAGCATTTT. Translated, it gives CASSAVSGGAVQPQHF.

Only a few counts were recorded for this clonotype. The rearrangement joins TRBV27 to TRBJ2-2; D gene unclear. Deletions cut 0 bases from V and 6 bases from J, with 8 bases between. CDR1 and CDR2 (germline): MNHEY, SMNVEV (reference sequence). This CDR3 contains 14 residues. The CDR3 nucleotides are TGTGCCAGCAGTTTATCGGCTTTCGCCGGGGAGCTGTTTTTT. Encoded protein: CASSLSAFAGELFF.

The V call is TRBV2, the J call TRBJ2-7; 7 positions match TRBD1. The germline V gene has CDR1 SNHLY and CDR2 FYNNEI. V trimming: 5 bases; J trimming: 0 bases; junction bases outside the gene matches: 4. This CDR3 is 14 amino acids long. The chain's CDR3 is CASSPGQLSYEQYF. The CDR3 DNA reads TGTGCCAGCAGTCCGGGACAGCTCTCCTACGAGCAGTACTTC.

This clonotype was counted only a few times. The V and J genes are TRBV12-3 or TRBV12-4 and TRBJ1-2; 8 positions agree with TRBD1. CDR3 length: 15 residues. Losses at the gene ends were 5 bases for V and 1 base for J; bases not matched to a gene: 6. As DNA, the CDR3 is TGTGCCAGCAGTAGGGACAGGATTATTAACTATGGCTACACCTTC. Translating gives CASSRDRIINYGYTF.

The chain is built from TRBV2 and TRBJ2-7; D possibly corresponds to TRBD2 (6 bases). The V and J ends lost 9 bases and 3 bases respectively, with 12 bases between them. Germline V CDR1 and CDR2: SNHLY, FYNNEI. CDR3 size: 12 residues. The chain's CDR3 is CASRDWGYEQYF. In DNA form, the CDR3 reads TGTGCCAGTCGGGACTGGGGCTACGAGCAGTACTTC. The full variable domain, completed using reference TRBV2 and TRBJ2-7, is EPEVTQTPSHQVTQMGQEVILRCVPISNHLYFYWYRQILGQKVEFLVSFYNNEISEKSEIFDDQFSVERPDGSNFTLKIRSTKLEDSAMYFCASRDWGYEQYFGPGTRLTVT.

This clonotype was detected only a few times. The chain recombines TRBV6-5 with TRBJ2-1; 12 bases align to TRBD2. This CDR3 has 15 amino acids. V shed 5 bases and J 9 bases; nucleotides not matched to a gene: 8. Germline V gene lookup returns CDR1 MNHEY and CDR2 SVGAGI. CDR3 sequence (DNA): TGTGCCAGCAGTCTTGGACTAGCGGGAATGGGTGAGCAGTTCTTC. Residues: CASSLGLAGMGEQFF.

This chain's CDR3 is CASRLSQGGFF. The CDR3 coding sequence is TGTGCCAGCAGGTTATCGCAAGGGGGTTTCTTT. The chain couples TRBV2 to TRBJ1-1, with a weak D call TRBD1 (6 bases). This CDR3 is built from 11 residues. CDR1 SNHLY and CDR2 FYNNEI come from the germline V gene. V was trimmed by 6 bases and J by 13 bases, leaving 15 bases between them.

This clonotype has a handful of counts. V is TRBV7-3 and J is TRBJ2-1; D uncertain. The germline CDR1 and CDR2 sequences are SGHTA and FQGTGA. There are 13 residues in the CDR3. Trimming stripped 2 bases from V and 5 bases from J, with 7 bases between. CDR3 sequence reads: CASSLDPNNEQFF. For the CDR3, the DNA is TGTGCCAGCAGCTTAGATCCAAACAATGAGCAGTTCTTC. Together with reference TRBV7-3 and TRBJ2-1, the CDR3 gives the full variable domain: GAGVSQTPSNKVTEKGKYVELRCDPISGHTALYWYRQSLGQGPEFLIYFQGTGAADDSGLPNDRFFAVRPEGSVSTLKIQRTERGDSAVYLCASSLDPNNEQFFGPGTRLTVL.

V gene TRBV6-4 combines with J gene TRBJ2-1; D is ambiguous. Trimming shortened V by 7 bases and J by 1 base, and 8 bases separated the two germline ends. Germline loops: CDR1 MRHNA, CDR2 SNTAGT. The CDR3 consists of 13 residues. This CDR3 is CASIKDSYNEQFF. The CDR3 DNA follows: TGTGCCAGCATTAAGGATTCCTACAATGAGCAGTTCTTC.

The chain carries TRBV5-1 and TRBJ1-1; no definite D call. CDR1 SGHRS and CDR2 YFSETQ come from the germline V gene. Trimming took off 6 bases at V and 1 base at J, with 13 bases between the two ends. This CDR3 contains 14 residues. CDR3 in DNA: TGCGCCAGCACCCCACAGACTCAGAACACTGAAGCTTTCTTT. Translation: CASTPQTQNTEAFF.

In this sample, this clonotype turned up a few times. V is TRBV3-1 and J is TRBJ2-2, with 8 bases matching TRBD1. The CDR3 has 14 amino acids. From germline, CDR1 is LGHDT and CDR2 YNNKEL (reference sequence). With 8 bases clipped from V and 0 bases from J, the junction kept 2 bases outside the gene matches. CDR3 loop: CASGTGSNTGELFF. CDR3 bases: TGTGCCAGCGGGACAGGATCGAACACCGGGGAGCTGTTTTTT.

The rearrangement joins TRBV7-3 to TRBJ2-3, with D perhaps being TRBD1 or TRBD2 (6 bases each). The V and J ends lost 1 base and 5 bases respectively, with 13 bases between them. This CDR3 comprises 15 residues. CDR1 and CDR2 (germline): SGHTA, FQGTGA. The CDR3 bases are TGTGCCAGCAGCTTAAGTGGCGGAGGGGGAGATACGCAGTATTTT. Translating it yields CASSLSGGGGDTQYF.

There are many counts of this clonotype. This rearrangement joins TRBV6-4 to TRBJ2-1; the match to TRBD2 covers 13 bases. Per germline, CDR1 MRHNA and CDR2 SNTAGT. The CDR3 extends over 16 amino acids. With V trimmed by 2 bases and J by 8 bases, 6 bases remained unmatched. CDR3 DNA: TGTGCCAGCAGTGACCCAACTAGCGGGAGGGCCGATGAGCAGTTCTTC. This translates into CASSDPTSGRADEQFF.

Only one count was recorded for this clonotype. The chain uses TRBV12-3 or TRBV12-4 and TRBJ2-1; D possibly corresponds to TRBD1 (5 bases). This CDR3 comprises 16 residues. V lost 2 bases to trimming and J lost 1 base, with 12 bases between them. The CDR3 nucleotides are TGTGCCAGCAGTTTACCCCTCAAGGGGTCCTACAATGAGCAGTTCTTC. It encodes CASSLPLKGSYNEQFF.

The table lists this clonotype with a few counts. The chain recombines TRBV11-2 with TRBJ2-1; 8 bases are shared with TRBD2. Per the germline V gene, CDR1 is SGHAT and CDR2 is FQNNGV. The trim removed 4 bases at V and 0 bases at J, leaving 8 bases unmatched. The CDR3 is made up of 17 amino acids. DNA of the CDR3: TGTGCCAGCAGCTCGGGACTAGTGAAGATCTCCTACAATGAGCAGTTCTTC. Translated, it gives CASSSGLVKISYNEQFF.

The genes are TRBV29-1 and TRBJ2-3; D perhaps matches TRBD2 (6 bases). The V gene lost 1 base and the J gene lost 2 bases, with 7 bases spanning the gap. The CDR3 totals 13 residues. Germline V gene data show CDR1 as SQVTM and CDR2 as ANQGSEA. The CDR3, as DNA: TGCAGCGTTGAAGCGGGAGACACAGATACGCAGTATTTT. Translating gives CSVEAGDTDTQYF.

This clonotype showed up just once. This rearrangement joins TRBV29-1 to TRBJ2-2; a possible D gene is TRBD2 (5 bases). This CDR3 spans 13 amino acids. CDR1 and CDR2 from the germline V gene are SQVTM and ANQGSEA. The V end lost 7 bases, the J end lost 7 bases, and 16 bases lay between the germline ends. As DNA, the CDR3 is TGCAGCGCTGGAGGAGCCCGCGGCGGGGAGCTGTTTTTT. It yields the protein CSAGGARGGELFF.

This clonotype appeared a few times. The chain carries TRBV5-6 and TRBJ2-3, with 9 positions matching TRBD2. The length of the CDR3 is 16 residues. J gave up 5 bases and V 4 bases, and 11 bases lay outside the gene matches. Germline loops: CDR1 SGHDT, CDR2 YYEEEE. CDR3 bases: TGTGCCAGCAGCCTAGGACTAGCGCCGAGGGGAGATACGCAGTATTTT. Its translation: CASSLGLAPRGDTQYF.

The chain employs TRBV14 and TRBJ2-2, with D possibly matching TRBD1 (5 bases). V was cut by 4 bases and J by 5 bases, with 8 bases left in between. This CDR3 has 13 amino acids. Per germline, CDR1 SGHDN and CDR2 FVKESK. CDR3 DNA sequence: TGTGCCAGCAGCCCTCGACAGACCGGGGAGCTGTTTTTT. It yields the protein CASSPRQTGELFF.

This clonotype was seen ten or more times. The genes are TRBV27 and TRBJ2-1; TRBD1 matches 8 bases. Germline V lookup: CDR1 MNHEY, CDR2 SMNVEV (reference sequence). There are 15 residues in the CDR3. The ends lost 10 bases at V and 4 bases at J; junction bases unmatched: 12. The CDR3 DNA reads TGTGCCACCCGCCAAGAGGGACAGGTTTACAATGAGCAGTTCTTC. Its protein product is CATRQEGQVYNEQFF.

This clonotype has more than one count but fewer than ten. The chain carries TRBV28 and TRBJ2-2; D remains ambiguous. The CDR3 extends over 14 amino acids. V lost 1 base and J 4 bases, leaving 7 bases between the germline ends. Germline CDR1 and CDR2: MDHEN and SYDVKM. CDR3 nucleotides: TGTGCCAGCAGTTTATTTGGCGCCACCGGGGAGCTGTTTTTT. Amino acid sequence: CASSLFGATGELFF.

This clonotype occurred a few times. The rearrangement uses TRBV5-6 and TRBJ2-3; TRBD1 might be the D (5 bases). Trimming pared 4 bases from V and 6 bases from J, leaving 21 bases between. Germline CDR1 reads SGHDT; CDR2 reads YYEEEE. There are 16 residues in the CDR3. For the CDR3, the DNA is TGTGCCAGCAGCCCAACCTTGGTCTCGGACAAGGATACGCAGTATTTT. Its translation is CASSPTLVSDKDTQYF.

This clonotype was recorded a few times. The chain carries TRBV12-3 or TRBV12-4 and TRBJ2-7; TRBD1 agrees at 7 bases. This CDR3 comprises 16 residues. V gave up 0 bases and J gave up 6 bases; unmatched junction bases: 11. CDR3 bases: TGTGCCAGCAGTTTAGCCCACAGTCGACAGGGCGGCGAGCAGTACTTC. This codes for CASSLAHSRQGGEQYF.

The rearrangement links TRBV6-4 to TRBJ2-2; TRBD2 matches 10 bases. Germline V gene lookup returns CDR1 MRHNA and CDR2 SNTAGT. The CDR3 has 14 residues. V lost 5 bases and J lost 5; bases outside the gene matches: 2. The CDR3 DNA reads TGTGCCAGCAGTACTAGCGGGATAACCGGGGAGCTGTTTTTT. This translates into CASSTSGITGELFF.

The V call is TRBV11-2, the J call TRBJ2-1, with D possibly matching TRBD2 (6 bases). The germline V gene has CDR1 SGHAT and CDR2 FQNNGV. V was cut by 4 bases and J by 5 bases, with 24 bases left in between. The CDR3 covers 18 residues. The DNA of the CDR3 is TGTGCCAGCAGCTCCGGACTACCCGGAATCAACCCCCACAATGAGCAGTTCTTC. Protein sequence: CASSSGLPGINPHNEQFF.

This clonotype was counted many times. The rearrangement links TRBV2 to TRBJ1-1, with D maybe TRBD1 (6 bases). Between the trimmed V and J ends, which lost 8 bases and 5 bases, there was a span of 24 bases. Germline values: CDR1 SNHLY, CDR2 FYNNEI. The CDR3 length is 16 residues. CDR3 bases: TGTGCCAGCCCCCAGTGGGGGGCGCGTAAGGAAACTGAAGCTTTCTTT. This sequence encodes CASPQWGARKETEAFF.

This clonotype occurred a few times. The chain recombines TRBV12-3 or TRBV12-4 with TRBJ1-2; no clear D gene. The CDR3 contains 12 residues. V lost 1 base, J lost 4 bases, and 4 bases lay in between. The DNA for the CDR3 is TGTGCCAGCAGTTTAGACAGCTATGGCTACACCTTC. Protein: CASSLDSYGYTF.

There are many counts of this clonotype. The rearrangement uses TRBV2 and TRBJ1-1, with 7 bases matching TRBD1. The CDR3 length is 15 residues. From germline, CDR1 is SNHLY and CDR2 FYNNEI. Trimming cost V 3 bases and J 6 bases; bases outside gene matches: 10. CDR3 nucleotides: TGTGCCAGCAGTGAGAACAGACAGGGTAGCTCTGAAGCTTTCTTT. The encoded protein is CASSENRQGSSEAFF.